A single sample gave rise to the 32 T cell receptor beta chains below, sequenced in a study of blood T cell repertoires in COVID-19. Repertoires were generated with immunoSEQ multiplex PCR, while TCRdb's copy carries only in-frame clones and drops some. Among approximately 150,000 clones listed, about 85% were seen once. Sequencing was done on a sample of peripheral blood. Receptors were obtained from a human donor with acute or convalescent COVID-19. The donor label of this sample is uncertain.

The chain employs TRBV28 and TRBJ1-5, with a tentative D call TRBD1 (6 bases). The ends were cut back, 5 bases at V and 0 bases at J, with 14 bases in the middle. This CDR3 contains 16 residues. CDR1 MDHEN and CDR2 SYDVKM come from the germline V gene. CDR3 region: CASSKAGAVSNQPQHF. The CDR3 region has the DNA TGTGCCAGCAGTAAGGCAGGGGCGGTTAGCAATCAGCCCCAGCATTTT.

This chain links TRBV6-1 with TRBJ2-3; TRBD2 aligns across 7 bases. CDR1 MNHNS and CDR2 SASEGT come from the germline V gene. V gave up 0 bases and J gave up 3 bases; unmatched junction bases: 6. This CDR3 has 16 residues. The CDR3 protein is CASSEAGRVGTDTQYF. The CDR3 coding sequence is TGTGCCAGCAGTGAAGCTGGGAGGGTCGGTACAGATACGCAGTATTTT.

The rearrangement links TRBV29-1 to TRBJ2-5, with 9 bases matching TRBD1. This CDR3 comprises 15 residues. With 6 bases clipped from V and 2 bases from J, the junction kept 10 bases outside the gene matches. Germline CDR1 SQVTM, CDR2 ANQGSEA. The CDR3 loop reads CSVTYRDREQETQYF. The CDR3 region has the DNA TGCAGCGTCACGTATAGGGACAGGGAACAAGAGACCCAGTACTTC. The variable domain in full, with the rest retrieved from reference TRBV29-1 and TRBJ2-5, is SAVISQKPSRDICQRGTSLTIQCQVDSQVTMMFWYRQQPGQSLTLIATANQGSEATYESGFVIDKFPISRPNLTFSTLTVSNMSPEDSSIYLCSVTYRDREQETQYFGPGTRLLVL.

This chain links TRBV27 with TRBJ1-2; tentative D call: TRBD1 (5 bases). CDR1 is MNHEY and CDR2 is SMNVEV in the germline V gene (reference sequence). The CDR3 covers 13 residues. V shed 2 bases and J shed 4 bases, with 8 bases lying between them. In DNA form, the CDR3 reads TGTGCCAGCAGTTTAACAAGGGGCTATGGCTACACCTTC. It is translated as CASSLTRGYGYTF.

The chain links TRBV29-1 to TRBJ2-7; 9 bases map to TRBD1. The CDR3 totals 14 residues. Looked up from germline, CDR1 is SQVTM and CDR2 is ANQGSEA. V was clipped by 4 bases and J by 5 bases; unmatched bases: 9. The CDR3 coding sequence is TGCAGCGTTGGGACAGGGGTCTATTTTGACGAGCAGTACTTC. Translated: CSVGTGVYFDEQYF.

This clone was recorded only once. This sequence joins TRBV29-1 and TRBJ1-3, with unresolved D. V dropped 6 bases and J dropped 0 bases, with 9 bases sitting between them. Germline V CDR1 and CDR2: SQVTM, ANQGSEA. This CDR3 spans 13 amino acids. DNA of the CDR3: TGCAGCGTGAAAGCATACTCTGGAAACACCATATATTTT. Its translation is CSVKAYSGNTIYF.

This clone was found a few times. The chain is built from TRBV6-5 and TRBJ2-7, with D possibly matching TRBD1 (7 bases). The CDR3 is 15 amino acids. The germline V and J ends were trimmed by 8 bases and 9 bases, with 26 bases remaining between them. Germline CDR1 reads MNHEY; CDR2 reads SVGAGI. Here the CDR3 reads CASEAAGTETTTQYF. The CDR3 coding sequence is TGTGCCAGCGAAGCGGCGGGGACAGAGACTACGACGCAGTACTTC.

The chain carries TRBV5-1 and TRBJ1-6, with 7 bases identical to TRBD1. Unmatched junction bases numbered 7, after V lost 0 bases and J lost 10 bases. The V gene's germline CDR1 is SGHRS and CDR2 YFSETQ. The CDR3 loop spans 15 amino acids. The CDR3 DNA reads TGCGCCAGCAGCTTGGTGGCAGGGGGAGCGTCACCCCTCCACTTT. The encoded protein is CASSLVAGGASPLHF. The full variable domain, rest sourced from reference TRBV5-1 and TRBJ1-6, is KAGVTQTPRYLIKTRGQQVTLSCSPISGHRSVSWYQQTPGQGLQFLFEYFSETQRNKGNFPGRFSGRQFSNSRSEMNVSTLELGDSALYLCASSLVAGGASPLHFGNGTRLTVT.

This clone showed up just once. The V and J genes are TRBV5-4 and TRBJ2-7; 7 bases match TRBD1. Germline CDR1 SGHNT, CDR2 YYREEE (reference sequence). CDR3 length: 15 amino acids. V lost 6 bases and J lost 1; bases outside the gene matches: 10. CDR3 amino acids: CASKVRGKRSYEQYF. In nucleotides, the CDR3 is TGTGCCAGCAAGGTCAGGGGGAAAAGGTCCTACGAGCAGTACTTC. Variable domain in full (rest from reference TRBV5-4 and TRBJ2-7): ETGVTQSPTHLIKTRGQQVTLRCSSQSGHNTVSWYQQALGQGPQFIFQYYREEENGRGNFPPRFSGLQFPNYSSELNVNALELDDSALYLCASKVRGKRSYEQYFGPGTRLTVT.

Here the CDR3 DNA reads TGTGCCAGCAGCCGGCGGGAAGACACCGGGGAGCTGTTTTTT. Encoded protein: CASSRREDTGELFF. The V gene is TRBV7-3, the J gene TRBJ2-2, with D maybe TRBD2 (6 bases). CDR3 length: 14 amino acids. Trimming shortened V by 5 bases and J by 3 bases, and 10 bases separated the two germline ends. Germline lookup yields CDR1 SGHTA and CDR2 FQGTGA. Full variable domain (remainder filled in from reference TRBV7-3 and TRBJ2-2): GAGVSQTPSNKVTEKGKYVELRCDPISGHTALYWYRQSLGQGPEFLIYFQGTGAADDSGLPNDRFFAVRPEGSVSTLKIQRTERGDSAVYLCASSRREDTGELFFGEGSRLTVL.

In this sample, this clone turned up once. This rearrangement joins TRBV6-5 to TRBJ1-2; weak D call: TRBD1 (6 bases). CDR1 and CDR2 from the germline V gene are MNHEY and SVGAGI. This CDR3 is built from 15 residues. V lost 5 bases and J 2 bases, leaving 15 bases between the germline ends. The DNA for the CDR3 is TGTGCCAGCAGTCCGGCAGGGGATCTGAACTATGGCTACACCTTC. Translated: CASSPAGDLNYGYTF.

The chain combines TRBV19 with TRBJ2-2; tentative D call: TRBD2 (6 bases). The CDR3 loop spans 16 amino acids. CDR1 and CDR2 (germline): LNHDA, SQIVND (reference sequence). V lost 3 bases, J lost 0 bases, and 11 bases lay in between. CDR3 DNA sequence: TGTGCCAGTAGTATTTTTCGGGGGACGAACACCGGGGAGCTGTTTTTT. Protein product: CASSIFRGTNTGELFF. Full variable domain (remainder filled in from reference TRBV19 and TRBJ2-2): DGGITQSPKYLFRKEGQNVTLSCEQNLNHDAMYWYRQDPGQGLRLIYYSQIVNDFQKGDIAEGYSVSREKKESFPLTVTSAQKNPTAFYLCASSIFRGTNTGELFFGEGSRLTVL.

V is TRBV28 and J is TRBJ1-2; 7 bases map to TRBD1. Germline V CDR1 and CDR2: MDHEN, SYDVKM. The V and J ends lost 4 bases and 2 bases, in that order; junction bases with no gene match: 4. The CDR3 is 14 amino acids. CDR3 coding DNA: TGTGCCAGCAGTTCGACAGGGAGCAACTATGGCTACACCTTC. Protein product: CASSSTGSNYGYTF.

This clone was observed once. The rearrangement links TRBV28 to TRBJ1-1, with 9 bases fitting TRBD1. CDR1 and CDR2 from the germline V gene are MDHEN and SYDVKM. The CDR3 contains 15 residues. The V segment lost 6 bases and the J segment 7 bases; nucleotides outside the gene matches: 12. The CDR3 sequence is CASRSGQGEFHEAFF. CDR3 DNA: TGTGCCAGCAGATCGGGACAGGGTGAATTCCATGAAGCTTTCTTT.

The J gene is TRBJ2-4, the V gene TRBV19; D gene ambiguous. Germline loops: CDR1 LNHDA, CDR2 SQIVND (reference sequence). The CDR3 is 14 amino acids. Trimming removed 6 bases from V and 4 bases from J, with 13 bases in between. The CDR3 DNA follows: TGTGCCAGTAGAGACGACGACGGGAAAAACATTCAGTACTTC. Its protein is CASRDDDGKNIQYF.

The rearrangement links TRBV19 to TRBJ2-5; 11 positions agree with TRBD2. The CDR3 covers 15 residues. The junction had 4 bases not matched to a gene; V was cut back by 3 bases and J by 4 bases. Germline CDR1 and CDR2: LNHDA and SQIVND (reference sequence). Here the CDR3 reads CASSMGLAGGETQYF. DNA of the CDR3: TGTGCCAGTAGTATGGGCCTAGCGGGGGGAGAGACCCAGTACTTC.

This clone occurred once. The rearrangement joins TRBV2 to TRBJ1-3; D perhaps matches TRBD1 (6 bases). V was cut by 4 bases and J by 4 bases, with 11 bases left in between. There are 14 residues in the CDR3. Germline CDR1 is SNHLY and CDR2 is FYNNEI. The CDR3 DNA sequence: TGTGCCAGCAGTGTCGGGACAATCGGAAACACCATATATTTT. Its translation is CASSVGTIGNTIYF.

The CDR3 sequence: CASSSLSGIDQPQHF. As DNA, the CDR3 is TGTGCCAGCAGTAGTCTGTCGGGGATCGATCAGCCCCAGCATTTT. The rearrangement uses TRBV27 and TRBJ1-5, with D unclear. V was cut by 5 bases and J by 5 bases, with 16 bases left in between. The CDR3 consists of 15 residues. CDR1 is MNHEY and CDR2 is SMNVEV in the germline V gene (reference sequence).

J is TRBJ1-2 and V is TRBV12-3 or TRBV12-4; the D is unclear. The CDR3 extends over 12 amino acids. V shed 6 bases and J shed 0 bases, with 5 bases lying between them. This CDR3 reads CASRGANYGYTF. CDR3 DNA sequence: TGTGCCAGCAGGGGCGCTAACTATGGCTACACCTTC.

CDR3 in amino acids: CATSSYFVDREAGNTIYF. As DNA, the CDR3 is TGTGCCACCAGCAGCTATTTCGTTGATAGGGAGGCTGGAAACACCATATATTTT. V is TRBV15 and J is TRBJ1-3; the D is unclear. This CDR3 spans 18 amino acids. From germline, CDR1 is LNHNV and CDR2 YYDKDF (reference sequence). Trimming took off 3 bases at V and 2 bases at J, with 20 bases between the two ends.

The chain combines TRBV2 with TRBJ1-3, with 8 bases identical to TRBD1. CDR3 length equals 15 residues. Trimming cost V 6 bases and J 4 bases; bases outside gene matches: 8. Looked up from germline, CDR1 is SNHLY and CDR2 is FYNNEI. CDR3 nucleotides: TGTGCCAGCAGCGCGAGGACAGGGAGAGGAAACACCATATATTTT. Encoded protein: CASSARTGRGNTIYF.

A single count supports this clone. The chain recombines TRBV5-1 with TRBJ1-4, with 8 bases identical to TRBD1. The CDR3 is 14 residues long. Germline V gives CDR1 SGHRS, CDR2 YFSETQ. The ends lost 4 bases at V and 8 bases at J; junction bases unmatched: 7. DNA for the CDR3: TGCGCCAGCAGCAATGGGGACAGGACGGAAAAACTGTTTTTT. This sequence encodes CASSNGDRTEKLFF.

This chain links TRBV7-9 with TRBJ1-3; tentative D call: TRBD1 (6 bases). The germline CDR1 and CDR2 sequences are SEHNR and FQNEAQ (reference sequence). Trimming pared 5 bases from V and 0 bases from J, leaving 11 bases between. CDR3 length: 15 residues. The CDR3 region has the DNA TGTGCCAGCAGCGCCCGGACAGTCTCTGGAAACACCATATATTTT. Translated: CASSARTVSGNTIYF. The whole variable domain, remainder taken from reference TRBV7-9 and TRBJ1-3, is DTGVSQNPRHKITKRGQNVTFRCDPISEHNRLYWYRQTLGQGPEFLTYFQNEAQLEKSRLLSDRFSAERPKGSFSTLEIQRTEQGDSAMYLCASSARTVSGNTIYFGEGSWLTVV.

The chain has TRBV5-5 and TRBJ1-5; TRBD1 might be the D (5 bases). The CDR3 contains 14 residues. Trimming shortened V by 1 base and J by 6 bases, and 11 bases separated the two germline ends. Germline assignment: CDR1 SGHKS and CDR2 YYEKEE (reference sequence). The CDR3 bases are TGTGCCAGCAGCTTGTGGGGGGGAGGTCAGCCCCAGCATTTT. This codes for CASSLWGGGQPQHF.

The table lists this clone with a few counts. V usage is TRBV2 and J usage is TRBJ1-1; 7 bases align to TRBD1. Germline values: CDR1 SNHLY, CDR2 FYNNEI. The CDR3 consists of 14 residues. J lost 4 bases, V lost 4 bases, and 6 bases had no gene match. The CDR3 loop reads CASSGGGGGTEAFF. As DNA, the CDR3 is TGTGCCAGCAGTGGAGGGGGCGGTGGCACTGAAGCTTTCTTT.

This chain connects TRBV13 to TRBJ1-2, with unresolved D. This CDR3 has 13 residues. From germline, CDR1 is PRHDT and CDR2 FYEKMQ (reference sequence). Trimming removed 5 bases from V and 4 bases from J, with 11 bases in between. DNA of the CDR3: TGTGCCAGCAGCCGCCAGGAACTCTATGGCTACACCTTC. It codes for CASSRQELYGYTF.

In regard to this clone: A junction boundary mismatches the germline segment, possibly from a read error. The chain is built from TRBV7-7 and TRBJ2-5; TRBD2 is a possible D gene (6 bases). This CDR3 spans 15 amino acids. CDR1 is SSHAT and CDR2 is FNYEAQ in the germline V gene (reference sequence). The CDR3 region is CASSGLAGRQETQYF. The CDR3 DNA reads TGTGCTAGCAGTGGTCTGGCGGGAAGGCAAGAGACCCAGTACTTC.

This chain links TRBV5-1 with TRBJ1-2; TRBD1 might be the D (6 bases). V was cut by 7 bases and J by 6 bases, with 13 bases left in between. This CDR3 comprises 12 residues. The V gene's germline CDR1 is SGHRS and CDR2 YFSETQ. In DNA form, the CDR3 reads TGCGCCAGCGGGGACACCCTGGATGGCTACACCTTC. Encoded protein: CASGDTLDGYTF.

The chain has TRBV5-3 and TRBJ1-5; D possibly corresponds to TRBD1 (6 bases). TRBV5-3 is placed among ORFs of uncertain function. The CDR3 is 14 residues long. V was pared by 1 base and J by 5 bases, with 10 bases between. CDR3 coding DNA: TGTGCCAGAAGCTTGTGGGACACCGATCAGCCCCAGCATTTT. This encodes CARSLWDTDQPQHF.

The CDR3 DNA follows: TGTGCCAGCAGTCCTCCGGGACAGGGAACCTACGAGCAGTACTTC. Translating it yields CASSPPGQGTYEQYF. This chain links TRBV28 with TRBJ2-7; 9 nucleotides match TRBD1. V trimming: 5 bases; J trimming: 2 bases; junction bases outside the gene matches: 7. Germline V gives CDR1 MDHEN, CDR2 SYDVKM. The CDR3 is 15 residues long.

This chain connects TRBV4-3 to TRBJ2-3, with no clear D. Germline loops: CDR1 LGHNA, CDR2 YSLEER. The CDR3 totals 14 residues. The V gene lost 5 bases and the J gene lost 2 bases, with 11 bases spanning the gap. The CDR3, as DNA: TGCGCCAGCAGCTCCGAGCACCCCACAGATACGCAGTATTTT. This codes for CASSSEHPTDTQYF.

The chain couples TRBV19 to TRBJ2-5, with D tentatively TRBD1 (7 bases). Germline values: CDR1 LNHDA, CDR2 SQIVND (reference sequence). V was trimmed by 5 bases and J by 4 bases, leaving 17 bases between them. This CDR3 region has 15 residues. The CDR3 reads CASSAGGGVGETQYF. The DNA of the CDR3 is TGTGCCAGTAGTGCCGGAGGGGGCGTGGGAGAGACCCAGTACTTC.